Presented here are 26 T cell receptor beta chains from one specimen sequenced in a study of Graves' ophthalmopathy and Graves' hyperthyroidism. Transcripts of RNA were the source for amplifying TCR beta CDR3 regions. After a first-round RT-PCR with HTBI primers, a second-round multiplex PCR was run. Via MiXCR, TCRdb re-called the multiplex PCR reads, giving one row per CDR3 protein. In the table there are some 400,000 distinct CDR3 sequences, about 17% of which are singletons. The sample was peripheral blood. The receptors were sampled from a young woman with Graves' ophthalmopathy.

V usage is TRBV12-3 or TRBV12-4 and J usage is TRBJ2-6; D gene ambiguous. V lost 3 bases and J 1 base, leaving 7 bases between the germline ends. The CDR3 extends over 15 amino acids. CDR3 coding DNA: TGTGCCAGCAGTTTTAAAGGGTCTGGGGCCAACGTCCTGACTTTC. This translates into CASSFKGSGANVLTF.

This clonotype was counted at least ten times. The chain carries TRBV20-1 and TRBJ1-1; no reliable D call. Germline V gives CDR1 DFQATT, CDR2 SNEGSKA (reference sequence). CDR3 length: 13 amino acids. Trimming left V 6 bases short and J 1 base short, with 12 bases between. The CDR3 nucleotides are TGCAGTGCCCTCCTCCCAGGGAACACTGAAGCTTTCTTT. Protein sequence: CSALLPGNTEAFF.

At least ten counts were recorded for this clonotype. The chain employs TRBV6-1 and TRBJ1-5, with D maybe TRBD1 (5 bases). CDR1 and CDR2 from the germline V gene are MNHNS and SASEGT. Trimming removed 6 bases from V and 4 bases from J, with 16 bases in between. The CDR3 length is 15 residues. The CDR3 is CASRLTGTDNQPQHF. The CDR3 nucleotides are TGTGCCAGCAGGCTGACCGGGACCGATAATCAGCCCCAGCATTTT.

This clonotype was counted many times. The CDR3 DNA reads as TGTGCCAGTAGAAGAAGAGGGATTCAGCCCCAGCATTTT. It encodes CASRRRGIQPQHF. The chain is built from TRBV19 and TRBJ1-5; D remains ambiguous. Germline values: CDR1 LNHDA, CDR2 SQIVND (reference sequence). Trimming took 6 bases from V and 6 from J, leaving 12 bases between them. This CDR3 spans 13 amino acids.

This clonotype was observed many times. The V and J genes are TRBV19 and TRBJ2-7, with D maybe TRBD1 (6 bases). Germline V gene data show CDR1 as LNHDA and CDR2 as SQIVND (reference sequence). The CDR3 length is 14 residues. The V end was cut by 4 bases, the J end by 1 base, with 11 bases between. The CDR3: CASSRTDNSYEQYF. The CDR3, as DNA: TGTGCCAGTAGTAGGACAGATAATTCCTACGAGCAGTACTTC.

This clonotype was recorded at least ten times. The chain has TRBV14 and TRBJ2-7; 8 nucleotides match TRBD1. J lost 6 bases, V lost 2 bases, and 6 bases had no gene match. Germline V gene data show CDR1 as SGHDN and CDR2 as FVKESK. CDR3 length: 14 amino acids. CDR3 sequence: CASSQNPTGGEQYF. The CDR3 nucleotides are TGTGCCAGCAGCCAAAACCCCACAGGGGGCGAGCAGTACTTC. The entire variable domain, with the rest obtained from reference TRBV14 and TRBJ2-7, is as follows: EAGVTQFPSHSVIEKGQTVTLRCDPISGHDNLYWYRRVMGKEIKFLLHFVKESKQDESGMPNNRFLAERTGGTYSTLKVQPAELEDSGVYFCASSQNPTGGEQYFGPGTRLTVT.

This chain joins TRBV6-2 or TRBV6-3 and TRBJ2-6; 7 bases align to TRBD1. Germline-derived CDR1 and CDR2 are MNHEY and SVGEGT. Germline trimming cut 5 bases from V and 3 bases from J; bases unmatched to any gene: 7. The CDR3 length is 16 residues. The CDR3 bases are TGTGCCAGCAGTCGGACAGGACGAAGTGGGGCCAACGTCCTGACTTTC. Its translation is CASSRTGRSGANVLTF.

This clonotype showed up many times. V and J are TRBV6-2 or TRBV6-3 and TRBJ2-7, with TRBD2 matching 7 bases. CDR3 length: 16 residues. Germline assignment: CDR1 MNHEY and CDR2 SVGEGT. The V and J ends lost 7 bases and 0 bases, in that order; junction bases with no gene match: 12. Here the CDR3 DNA reads TGTGCCAGCACCGACCTCGGGGGGTTTAGCTCCTACGAGCAGTACTTC. Protein: CASTDLGGFSSYEQYF.

The chain combines TRBV28 with TRBJ1-1; TRBD1 is a possible D gene (6 bases). Germline V CDR1 and CDR2: MDHEN, SYDVKM. This CDR3 spans 14 amino acids. The V and J ends lost 5 bases and 3 bases respectively, with 13 bases between them. Here the CDR3 reads CASSPTGFYTEAFF. In nucleotides, the CDR3 is TGTGCCAGCAGTCCAACAGGGTTCTACACTGAAGCTTTCTTT. The variable domain in full, completed from reference TRBV28 and TRBJ1-1, reads DVKVTQSSRYLVKRTGEKVFLECVQDMDHENMFWYRQDPGLGLRLIYFSYDVKMKEKGDIPEGYSVSREKKERFSLILESASTNQTSMYLCASSPTGFYTEAFFGQGTRLTVV.

V gene TRBV7-2 combines with J gene TRBJ1-2; D gene ambiguous. CDR3 length: 13 residues. V was pared by 5 bases and J by 4 bases, with 11 bases between. The germline V gene has CDR1 SGHTA and CDR2 FQGNSA. The CDR3 reads CASSPWTTYGYTF. The DNA for the CDR3 is TGTGCCAGCAGCCCTTGGACTACCTATGGCTACACCTTC.

This clonotype was counted many times. This rearrangement joins TRBV6-2 or TRBV6-3 to TRBJ2-7; no clear D. CDR1 and CDR2 (germline): MNHEY, SVGEGT. The length of the CDR3 is 13 residues. Deletions cut 2 bases from V and 3 bases from J, with 8 bases between. The CDR3 DNA reads TGTGCCAGCAGTTACAGGCCCTACTACGAGCAGTACTTC. Its translation is CASSYRPYYEQYF.

This clonotype was counted many times. The V call is TRBV7-2, the J call TRBJ1-3; unclear D gene. Looked up from germline, CDR1 is SGHTA and CDR2 is FQGNSA. The CDR3 length is 16 residues. The V end lost 1 base, the J end lost 0 bases, and 10 bases lay between the germline ends. This chain's CDR3 is CASSLGPLSSGNTIYF. CDR3 bases: TGTGCCAGCAGCTTAGGGCCCCTATCCTCTGGAAACACCATATATTTT.

At least ten counts were recorded for this clonotype. The chain has TRBV19 and TRBJ2-5, with D possibly matching TRBD2 (7 bases). Germline CDR1 is LNHDA and CDR2 is SQIVND (reference sequence). Trimming took 4 bases from V and 5 from J, leaving 23 bases between them. The CDR3 consists of 17 residues. The CDR3 here is CASSKVRGASGRETQYF. CDR3 DNA: TGTGCCAGTAGTAAGGTCCGGGGGGCGTCGGGACGCGAGACCCAGTACTTC.

This clonotype was observed a handful of times. The chain joins TRBV4-3 to TRBJ2-5, with D perhaps being TRBD1 or TRBD2 (6 bases each). The germline CDR1 and CDR2 sequences are LGHNA and YSLEER. CDR3 length: 15 residues. V lost 0 bases, J lost 4 bases, and 12 bases lay in between. In DNA, the CDR3 is TGCGCCAGCAGCCAAGATTCCGGGGGCGTAGAGACCCAGTACTTC. Its translation: CASSQDSGGVETQYF.

This clonotype was detected ten times or more. This chain connects TRBV12-3 or TRBV12-4 to TRBJ2-5, with TRBD1 matching over 7 bases. J lost 11 bases, V lost 7 bases, and 10 bases had no gene match. The CDR3 covers 12 residues. The CDR3 nucleotides are TGTGCCAGCACCTTTACAGGGGCGACACAGTACTTC. Amino acids: CASTFTGATQYF.

This clonotype was found many times. This chain joins TRBV4-2 and TRBJ2-7, with TRBD2 matching 7 bases. The CDR3 runs 15 residues. CDR1 is LGHNA, CDR2 YNFKEQ, per germline. With V trimmed by 1 base and J by 2 bases, 5 bases remained unmatched. The CDR3 spells CASSQGGTSAYEQYF. In nucleotides, the CDR3 is TGTGCCAGCAGCCAAGGCGGTACTAGCGCCTACGAGCAGTACTTC.

This clonotype was picked up many times. This rearrangement joins TRBV30 to TRBJ2-5; TRBD2 aligns across 11 bases. The junction had 9 bases not matched to a gene; V was cut back by 4 bases and J by 8 bases. Germline V gene lookup returns CDR1 GTSNPN and CDR2 SVGIG (reference sequence). The CDR3 is 14 residues long. CDR3 DNA: TGTGCCTGGATGGCTAGCGGGGGGTCGGGAACCCAGTACTTC. This translates into CAWMASGGSGTQYF.

The sample holds many counts of this clonotype. With a much larger clone just one base away, this may be a read error. The rearrangement links TRBV6-2 or TRBV6-3 to TRBJ2-3; weak D call: TRBD2 (6 bases). The CDR3 is made up of 15 amino acids. V shed 6 bases and J shed 0 bases, with 13 bases lying between them. In germline, CDR1 is MNHEY, CDR2 SVGEGT. CDR3 in amino acids: CASRSSAASTDTQYF. CDR3 sequence (DNA): TGTGCCAGCAGGTCTAGCGCCGCTAGCACAGATACGCAGTATTTT.

This clonotype has ten or more counts. V gene TRBV29-1 combines with J gene TRBJ1-1; D unresolved. The CDR3 is 13 amino acids. CDR1 and CDR2 from the germline V gene are SQVTM and ANQGSEA. V lost 5 bases and J lost 1, with 11 bases in between. CDR3 sequence: CSVSPRRNTEAFF. As DNA, the CDR3 is TGCAGCGTTTCTCCCAGGCGGAACACTGAAGCTTTCTTT.

This clonotype was observed many times. The J gene is TRBJ2-4, the V gene TRBV19; 7 bases fit TRBD2. The germline gives CDR1 LNHDA, CDR2 SQIVND (reference sequence). The CDR3 has 16 residues. J lost 0 bases, V lost 5 bases, and 7 bases had no gene match. CDR3 region: CASSWVSGGAKNIQYF. The CDR3 region has the DNA TGTGCCAGTAGTTGGGTATCGGGAGGAGCCAAAAACATTCAGTACTTC.

The chain carries TRBV6-8 and TRBJ2-5, with D perhaps given as TRBD1 or TRBD2 (5 bases each). The V gene's germline CDR1 is MNHGY and CDR2 SAAAGT. The CDR3 runs 11 residues. Trimming took 6 bases from V and 7 from J, leaving 9 bases between them. The CDR3 DNA follows: TGTGCCAGCAGACTGAGGGGGACCCAGTACTTC. Protein sequence: CASRLRGTQYF.

This clonotype was observed many times. The rearrangement uses TRBV7-2 and TRBJ1-2; D unresolved. The germline CDR1 and CDR2 sequences are SGHTA and FQGNSA. The CDR3 length is 14 residues. V was clipped by 5 bases and J by 6 bases, with 16 bases between them. The CDR3 loop is CASSLQRAGDGYTF. The CDR3 nucleotides read TGTGCCAGCAGCCTGCAGCGGGCCGGGGATGGCTACACCTTC.

In its sample, this clonotype was seen a few times. The chain couples TRBV5-1 to TRBJ2-2; possibly TRBD2 for D (6 bases). The V end lost 7 bases, the J end lost 8 bases, and 12 bases lay between the germline ends. CDR3 length: 12 residues. Germline V gene sequence: CDR1 SGHRS, CDR2 YFSETQ. CDR3 loop: CASRGVVGELFF. As DNA, the CDR3 is TGCGCCAGCCGCGGGGTCGTGGGGGAGCTGTTTTTT.

This clonotype has at least ten counts. This chain joins TRBV7-3 and TRBJ1-1; D is unresolved. The ends were cut back, 0 bases at V and 1 base at J, with 6 bases in the middle. Germline loops: CDR1 SGHTA, CDR2 FQGTGA. CDR3 length: 14 residues. CDR3 residues: CASSLTPGNTEAFF. DNA for the CDR3: TGTGCCAGCAGCTTAACACCCGGGAACACTGAAGCTTTCTTT.

This clonotype was picked up many times. The rearrangement joins TRBV7-8 to TRBJ2-1, with D unclear. The V end was cut by 0 bases, the J end by 12 bases, with 18 bases between. Germline V lookup: CDR1 SGHVS, CDR2 FQNEAQ. The CDR3 spans 15 residues. The CDR3 loop is CASSLAKGNGLAQFF. DNA for the CDR3: TGTGCCAGCAGCTTAGCGAAGGGAAATGGGCTCGCGCAGTTCTTC.

This clonotype has a count of ten or more. The CDR3 spells CASNPGQPYEQYF. The CDR3 bases are TGTGCCAGCAATCCGGGACAGCCGTACGAGCAGTACTTC. The chain carries TRBV6-1 and TRBJ2-7; 7 positions agree with TRBD1. Germline V gives CDR1 MNHNS, CDR2 SASEGT. This CDR3 contains 13 residues. The V and J ends lost 7 bases and 4 bases, in that order; junction bases with no gene match: 7.